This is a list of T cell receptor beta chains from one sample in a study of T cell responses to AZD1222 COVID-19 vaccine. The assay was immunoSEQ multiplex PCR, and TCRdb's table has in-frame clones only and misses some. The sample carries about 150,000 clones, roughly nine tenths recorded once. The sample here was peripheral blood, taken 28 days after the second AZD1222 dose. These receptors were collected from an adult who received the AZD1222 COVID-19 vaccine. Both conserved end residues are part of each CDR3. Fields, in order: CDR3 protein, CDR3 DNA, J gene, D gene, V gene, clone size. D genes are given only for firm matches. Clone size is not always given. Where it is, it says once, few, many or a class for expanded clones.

CDR3: CASSLLFLPNQPQHF; DNA: TGTGCCAGCAGTCTCCTGTTCCTTCCCAATCAGCCCCAGCATTTT; J: TRBJ1-5; D: NA; V: TRBV6-5; size: NA
CDR3: CASSLAAGINYGYTF; DNA: TGTGCCAGCAGCTTGGCGGCAGGGATTAACTATGGCTACACCTTC; J: TRBJ1-2; D: NA; V: TRBV5-6; size: NA
CDR3: CASSIGTGGYGEAFF; DNA: TGTGCCAGCAGTATCGGGACAGGGGGCTATGGTGAAGCTTTCTTT; J: TRBJ1-1; D: TRBD1; V: TRBV6-5; size: once
CDR3: CASSRDRVRGSEQFF; DNA: TGTGCCAGCAGCAGGGACAGGGTGAGGGGGAGTGAGCAGTTCTTC; J: TRBJ2-1; D: TRBD1; V: TRBV5-4; size: NA
CDR3: CASSNTPDGYNSPLHF; DNA: TGTGCCAGCAGCAATACCCCGGATGGGTATAATTCACCCCTCCACTTT; J: TRBJ1-6; D: NA; V: TRBV5-4; size: few
CDR3: CASRQEGGLTEAFF; DNA: TGTGCCAGCAGACAAGAAGGGGGTTTGACTGAAGCTTTCTTT; J: TRBJ1-1; D: NA; V: TRBV7-9; size: NA
CDR3: CASSQNRGANEKLFF; DNA: TGCGCCAGCAGCCAAAACAGGGGTGCTAATGAAAAACTGTTTTTT; J: TRBJ1-4; D: TRBD1; V: TRBV5-1; size: NA
CDR3: CASSFWFQDDYNEQFF; DNA: TGTGCCAGCAGCTTTTGGTTTCAAGACGATTACAATGAGCAGTTCTTC; J: TRBJ2-1; D: NA; V: TRBV5-8; size: NA
CDR3: CASSLVSGVVDEQFF; DNA: TGCGCCAGCAGCTTGGTCTCGGGAGTAGTCGATGAGCAGTTCTTC; J: TRBJ2-1; D: NA; V: TRBV5-1; size: once
CDR3: CASSLARNYNEQFF; DNA: TGTGCCAGCAGCTTAGCTAGAAACTACAATGAGCAGTTCTTC; J: TRBJ2-1; D: NA; V: TRBV7-3; size: NA
CDR3: CASSITGAGIYEQYF; DNA: TGTGCCAGTAGTATTACCGGGGCTGGTATCTACGAGCAGTACTTC; J: TRBJ2-7; D: NA; V: TRBV19; size: NA
CDR3: CASSLKPGPQKLFF; DNA: TGTGCCAGCAGCTTGAAACCGGGCCCCCAAAAACTGTTTTTT; J: TRBJ1-4; D: NA; V: TRBV3-1/TRBV3-2; size: NA
CDR3: CASSMRGSHGLAGAGRYNEQFF; DNA: TGTGCCAGTAGTATGAGGGGCAGTCACGGACTAGCGGGAGCCGGGAGGTACAATGAGCAGTTCTTC; J: TRBJ2-1; D: TRBD2; V: TRBV19; size: once
CDR3: CASSILGGTEAFF; DNA: TGTGCCAGTAGTATACTCGGGGGGACTGAAGCTTTCTTT; J: TRBJ1-1; D: NA; V: TRBV19; size: NA
CDR3: CASSQANPRDTEAFF; DNA: TGTGCCAGCAGCCAAGCAAATCCACGGGACACTGAAGCTTTCTTT; J: TRBJ1-1; D: NA; V: TRBV3-1/TRBV3-2; size: NA
CDR3: CATSRGLAEPSGEQYF; DNA: TGTGCCACCAGCAGAGGACTAGCGGAGCCCTCTGGCGAGCAGTACTTC; J: TRBJ2-7; D: TRBD2; V: TRBV15; size: NA
CDR3: CASGGRSSKETQYF; DNA: TGTGCCAGCGGGGGTAGGAGTTCAAAAGAGACCCAGTACTTC; J: TRBJ2-5; D: NA; V: TRBV28; size: NA
CDR3: CASRPEVAGDYGYTF; DNA: TGCGCCAGCAGACCGGAGGTGGCAGGGGACTATGGCTACACCTTC; J: TRBJ1-2; D: NA; V: TRBV5-1; size: NA
CDR3: CASTPLDYLTGELFF; DNA: TGCGCCAGCACACCTTTGGACTATCTGACCGGGGAGCTGTTTTTT; J: TRBJ2-2; D: NA; V: TRBV5-1; size: NA
CDR3: CASSPRQDSNQPQHF; DNA: TGTGCCAGCAGCCCGCGACAAGATAGCAATCAGCCCCAGCATTTT; J: TRBJ1-5; D: NA; V: TRBV21-1; size: NA
CDR3: CAWSVVEYTF; DNA: TGTGCCTGGAGTGTGGTAGAGTACACCTTC; J: TRBJ1-2; D: NA; V: TRBV30; size: NA
CDR3: CAISAGGDTGELFF; DNA: TGTGCCATCAGTGCCGGCGGGGACACCGGGGAGCTGTTTTTT; J: TRBJ2-2; D: NA; V: TRBV10-3; size: medium-sized
CDR3: CASSLAFGQLDGYTF; DNA: TGCGCCAGCAGCTTGGCCTTCGGACAGTTAGATGGCTACACCTTC; J: TRBJ1-2; D: NA; V: TRBV5-1; size: NA
CDR3: CASSVGGLLNTEAFF; DNA: TGTGCCAGCAGCGTGGGCGGACTTTTGAACACTGAAGCTTTCTTT; J: TRBJ1-1; D: NA; V: TRBV9; size: NA
CDR3: CASSIPGRENTEAFF; DNA: TGCGCCAGCAGTATACCGGGACGGGAAAACACTGAAGCTTTCTTT; J: TRBJ1-1; D: NA; V: TRBV10-1; size: NA
CDR3: CASSQELAGAGELFF; DNA: TGTGCCAGCAGCCAAGAACTAGCGGGAGCCGGGGAGCTGTTTTTT; J: TRBJ2-2; D: TRBD2; V: TRBV14; size: NA
CDR3: CASSLRLPTMNTGELFF; DNA: TGCGCCAGCAGCTTGAGACTCCCTACAATGAACACCGGGGAGCTGTTTTTT; J: TRBJ2-2; D: NA; V: TRBV5-1; size: NA
CDR3: CASVGSGGGNEQFF; DNA: TGTGCCAGTGTAGGTAGTGGGGGGGGCAATGAGCAGTTCTTC; J: TRBJ2-1; D: TRBD2; V: TRBV19; size: NA
CDR3: CASSLQGGGNTEAFF; DNA: TGCGCCAGCAGCTTGCAGGGGGGAGGAAACACTGAAGCTTTCTTT; J: TRBJ1-1; D: TRBD1; V: TRBV5-1; size: once
CDR3: CASKTGIQPQHF; DNA: TGTGCCAGCAAGACAGGGATCCAGCCCCAGCATTTT; J: TRBJ1-5; D: TRBD1; V: TRBV6-5; size: NA
CDR3: CASSLAEWQRKEAFF; DNA: TGTGCCAGCAGCTTAGCGGAGTGGCAGCGCAAAGAAGCTTTCTTT; J: TRBJ1-1; D: NA; V: TRBV11-2; size: NA
CDR3: CASSLSQGRPYEQYF; DNA: TGTGCCAGCAGTTTATCTCAGGGGCGGCCCTACGAGCAGTACTTC; J: TRBJ2-7; D: NA; V: TRBV27; size: NA
CDR3: CASSRGARGYNEQFF; DNA: TGTGCCAGCAGCCGCGGGGCCCGTGGTTACAATGAGCAGTTCTTC; J: TRBJ2-1; D: NA; V: TRBV6-5; size: NA
CDR3: CASSEGQRRRETQYF; DNA: TGTGCCAGCAGTGAAGGCCAGAGGCGGAGAGAGACCCAGTACTTC; J: TRBJ2-5; D: NA; V: TRBV2; size: NA
CDR3: CSAGVGFEAFF; DNA: TGCAGCGCCGGAGTAGGGTTTGAAGCTTTCTTT; J: TRBJ1-1; D: NA; V: TRBV29-1; size: NA
CDR3: CASSISREHEQFF; DNA: TGTGCCAGTAGTATTTCCAGGGAACATGAGCAGTTCTTC; J: TRBJ2-1; D: NA; V: TRBV19; size: NA
CDR3: CASSLTQGEFHGELFF; DNA: TGTGCCAGCTCTCTGACGCAGGGGGAATTCCACGGGGAGCTGTTTTTT; J: TRBJ2-2; D: TRBD1; V: TRBV18; size: NA
CDR3: CASSMSFSEPQHF; DNA: TGTGCCAGTAGTATGTCGTTTAGTGAGCCCCAGCATTTT; J: TRBJ1-5; D: NA; V: TRBV19; size: few
CDR3: CASSILGLAGVSEQFF; DNA: TGTGCCAGCAGCATATTGGGACTAGCGGGAGTTTCTGAGCAGTTCTTC; J: TRBJ2-1; D: TRBD2; V: TRBV5-4; size: NA
CDR3: CASAGGTGSYNSPLHF; DNA: TGTGCCAGCGCCGGCGGTACAGGCTCCTATAATTCACCCCTCCACTTT; J: TRBJ1-6; D: NA; V: TRBV5-6; size: few
CDR3: CASSSHRDRSYEQYF; DNA: TGTGCCAGCAGCTCTCACCGGGACAGATCCTACGAGCAGTACTTC; J: TRBJ2-7; D: TRBD1; V: TRBV7-9; size: NA